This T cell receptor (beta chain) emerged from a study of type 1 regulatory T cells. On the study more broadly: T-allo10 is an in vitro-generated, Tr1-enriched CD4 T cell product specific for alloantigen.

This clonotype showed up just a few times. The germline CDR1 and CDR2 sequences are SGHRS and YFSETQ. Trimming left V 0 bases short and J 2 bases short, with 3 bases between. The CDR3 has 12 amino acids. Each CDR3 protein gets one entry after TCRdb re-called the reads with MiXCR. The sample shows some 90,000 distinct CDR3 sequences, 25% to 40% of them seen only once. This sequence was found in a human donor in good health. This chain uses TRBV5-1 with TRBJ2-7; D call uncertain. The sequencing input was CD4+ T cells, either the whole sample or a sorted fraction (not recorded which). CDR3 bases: TGCGCCAGCAGCTTGGGCACCTACGAGCAGTACTTC. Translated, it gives CASSLGTYEQYF.